These 2 T cell receptor beta chains were sequenced from one sample in a study of PD-1 blockade in classical Hodgkin lymphoma. There was relapse after autologous stem cell transplantation in every patient, and there was variation in brentuximab vedotin exposure. Assay: immunoSEQ multiplex PCR; the TCRdb copy retains only in-frame clones and omits some. The data show approximately 150,000 clones, with about 78% seen just once and 7% to 9.5% held by the top ten. Sequences were derived from peripheral blood mononuclear cells (PBMCs), sampled before the second cycle of nivolumab. Source of these receptors: a human donor with classical Hodgkin lymphoma.

The gene calls are TRBV11-2 and TRBJ1-4; a weak D match, TRBD1 (6 bases). The CDR3 has 17 residues. Trimming left V 0 bases short and J 2 bases short, with 13 bases between. Germline CDR1 reads SGHAT; CDR2 reads FQNNGV. This CDR3 reads CASSLDWRGATNEKLFF. For the CDR3, the DNA is TGTGCCAGCAGCTTAGATTGGCGGGGGGCGACTAATGAAAAACTGTTTTTT.

The V call is TRBV10-3, the J call TRBJ2-2; 10 bases line up with TRBD1. Germline V gene data show CDR1 as ENHRY and CDR2 as SYGVKD. V was clipped by 6 bases and J by 7 bases; unmatched bases: 2. The CDR3 runs 13 residues. The CDR3 bases are TGTGCCATCAGGACAGGGGGCATCGGGGAGCTGTTTTTT. Translating it yields CAIRTGGIGELFF.